The text below deals with one TCR beta chain. This PCR relied on a set of 60 Vbeta primers and 13 Jbeta primers. Produced via immunoSEQ multiplex PCR; TCRdb's table is partial and in-frame only. The data contain about 62,000 clones, over 70% of them singletons. The data stem from a study of cytomegalovirus exposure and HLA in healthy donors. Across the study: Among about 380 genotyped donors, about 85% fell in the Caucasian-associated ancestry cluster.

Germline loops: CDR1 SGHRS, CDR2 YFSETQ. The CDR3 is 12 amino acids. With 4 bases removed from V and 4 bases from J, the gap between germline ends came to 9 bases. Healthy people donating bone marrow made up the donors. Donors had nominal health at sampling but likely had unrecorded immune exposures. This TCR came from a man between 60 and 70 years old in good health and CMV-seropositive. The chain uses TRBV5-1 and TRBJ2-7; tentatively, D is TRBD2 (6 bases). The material sequenced was PBMCs. The CDR3 nucleotides read TGCGCCAGCAGCGGCGGGGCGTACGAGCAGTACTTC. Translation: CASSGGAYEQYF.